These 24 T cell receptor beta chains were sequenced from one sample in a study of blood T cells in healthy people across ages. Next came a second PCR, run for roughly 6 to 11 cycles, which used a sample-barcoded 5' primer along with a J-beta primer mix. Each CDR3 protein gets one entry after TCRdb re-called the 5' RACE reads with MiXCR. The data contain some 670,000 distinct CDR3 sequences, 45% to 60% of them singletons. The sample consisted of blood. These receptors were obtained from a woman of 80 years or more in good health.

As concerns this clonotype: The junction differs from germline at one of its ends, possibly a read error. V and J are TRBV12-3 or TRBV12-4 and TRBJ2-3; 9 nucleotides line up with TRBD1. CDR3 length: 13 amino acids. CDR3: CASRGQGLDMQYF. The DNA for the CDR3 is TGTGCCAGCAGGGGACAGGGCTTAGATATGCAGTATTTT.

The chain combines TRBV27 with TRBJ2-5; D gene ambiguous. CDR1 and CDR2 (germline): MNHEY, SMNVEV (reference sequence). Trimming took 6 bases from V and 5 from J, leaving 13 bases between them. The CDR3 has 13 residues. CDR3 sequence: CASRLGPVETQYF. The CDR3 coding sequence is TGTGCCAGCAGATTGGGCCCAGTGGAGACCCAGTACTTC.

V and J are TRBV6-6 and TRBJ2-5; TRBD1 aligns across 10 bases. Germline CDR1 MNHNY, CDR2 SVGAGI (reference sequence). This CDR3 has 15 amino acids. V shed 6 bases, J shed 0 bases, and the junction held 4 bases outside the gene matches. The CDR3 is CASSRDRGDQETQYF. Here the CDR3 DNA reads TGTGCCAGCAGCCGGGACAGGGGAGACCAAGAGACCCAGTACTTC.

With regard to this clonotype: This may come from a read error, since a much larger clone is one base off. This chain uses TRBV12-3 or TRBV12-4 with TRBJ2-3, with a possible D match to TRBD1 (8 bases). CDR3 size: 16 residues. Trimming cost V 5 bases and J 8 bases, with 23 bases left between them. CDR3 protein: CASSPQLGQGGGTQYF. CDR3 nucleotides: TGTGCCAGCAGTCCTCAACTTGGACAGGGAGGGGGTACGCAGTATTTT.

This clonotype was seen a handful of times. This chain links TRBV20-1 with TRBJ1-1; the match to TRBD1 covers 12 bases. V lost 5 bases, J lost 6 bases, and 13 bases stayed unmatched. CDR1 and CDR2 (germline): DFQATT, SNEGSKA (reference sequence). This CDR3 spans 16 amino acids. DNA of the CDR3: TGCAGTGCTCGCCGGGACAGGGGGCGCAGGGGCCCTGAAGCTTTCTTT. This gives the protein CSARRDRGRRGPEAFF.

A word on this clonotype: Given a much more abundant clone one base away, this may be a read error. The chain links TRBV20-1 to TRBJ2-7; perhaps TRBD1 as D (5 bases). Matching the DNA end better, TRBJ2-5 makes the J call doubtful. CDR1 and CDR2 from the germline V gene are DFQATT and SNEGSKA (reference sequence). CDR3 length: 15 amino acids. The CDR3 DNA is TGCAGTGCTTCCCGGGCAGGGCACGGCCAAGAGACCCAGTACTTC. Amino acids: CSASRAGHGQETQYF.

At least ten counts were recorded for this clonotype. V is TRBV5-1 and J is TRBJ2-5, with a possible D match to TRBD1 (6 bases). Germline CDR1 SGHRS, CDR2 YFSETQ. V lost 0 bases and J 5 bases, leaving 11 bases between the germline ends. There are 14 residues in the CDR3. CDR3 loop: CASSLGQGKETQYF. In DNA form, the CDR3 reads TGCGCCAGCAGCTTGGGTCAGGGGAAGGAGACCCAGTACTTC.

Comments on this clonotype: A much larger clone is a single base away; this may be a read error. The rearrangement links TRBV29-1 to TRBJ2-4; TRBD1 matches 9 bases. The CDR3 loop spans 13 amino acids. Germline V gene data show CDR1 as SQVTM and CDR2 as ANQGSEA. CDR3 loop: CSVVQGAKNVQYF. The CDR3 DNA reads TGCAGCGTTGTACAGGGGGCCAAAAACGTTCAGTACTTC.

This clonotype was seen ten or more times. The chain has TRBV18 and TRBJ2-3; no clear D gene. Germline assignment: CDR1 KGHSH and CDR2 LQKENI. The V end lost 6 bases, the J end lost 2 bases, and 6 bases lay between the germline ends. This CDR3 has 12 amino acids. As DNA, the CDR3 is TGTGCCAGCTCTCGAAACACAGATACGCAGTATTTT. Its protein product is CASSRNTDTQYF.

This clonotype has ten or more counts. This CDR3 is CAISRTSGAYEQYF. The CDR3, as DNA: TGTGCCATCTCAAGGACTAGCGGGGCCTACGAGCAGTACTTC. The rearrangement uses TRBV2 and TRBJ2-7; 12 bases align to TRBD2. The V gene's germline CDR1 is SNHLY and CDR2 FYNNEI. The CDR3 is 14 amino acids. V shed 10 bases and J 2 bases; nucleotides not matched to a gene: 6.

This clonotype was picked up many times. V usage is TRBV11-2 and J usage is TRBJ2-1; a possible D gene is TRBD1 (6 bases). The CDR3 sequence is 16 residues long. Trimming left V 5 bases short and J 8 bases short, with 22 bases between. The germline CDR1 and CDR2 sequences are SGHAT and FQNNGV. The CDR3 bases are TGTGCCAGCAGCGCCGGGGCGAACAGGGAGACTGATGAGCAGTTCTTC. Protein: CASSAGANRETDEQFF.

The V gene is TRBV7-2, the J gene TRBJ2-2, with a tentative D call TRBD2 (6 bases). CDR1 and CDR2 (germline): SGHTA, FQGNSA. This CDR3 has 17 residues. V lost 1 base to trimming and J lost 0 bases, with 12 bases between them. CDR3 residues: CASSLVGTDANTGELFF. Here the CDR3 DNA reads TGTGCCAGCAGCTTAGTGGGGACTGACGCGAACACCGGGGAGCTGTTTTTT.

V is TRBV11-2 and J is TRBJ2-3; 8 nucleotides match TRBD2. The CDR3 has 14 amino acids. CDR1 is SGHAT, CDR2 FQNNGV, per germline. J was trimmed by 1 base and V by 8 bases; bases with no gene match: 5. The DNA for the CDR3 is TGTGCCAGCGCGAAGACTAGCGGCACAGATACGCAGTATTTT. It translates to CASAKTSGTDTQYF.

The chain employs TRBV6-6 and TRBJ1-4; TRBD1 aligns across 9 bases. Germline V gene lookup returns CDR1 MNHNY and CDR2 SVGAGI (reference sequence). The V segment lost 2 bases and the J segment 13 bases; nucleotides outside the gene matches: 14. CDR3 length equals 16 residues. CDR3 in DNA: TGTGCCAGCAGTTACAATAACAGGGGGCCCCAAGGGAGACTGTTTTTT. Translated, it gives CASSYNNRGPQGRLFF.

This clonotype was picked up one time. The rearrangement links TRBV29-1 to TRBJ2-1; D may be TRBD1 or TRBD2 (6 bases each). Trimming pared 0 bases from V and 3 bases from J, leaving 12 bases between. The CDR3 consists of 15 residues. Germline V CDR1 and CDR2: SQVTM, ANQGSEA. For the CDR3, the DNA is TGCAGCGTTGAAGATAGGGGGACTCACTACAATGAGCAGTTCTTC. Translation gives CSVEDRGTHYNEQFF.

J is TRBJ1-2 and V is TRBV29-1; D remains unclear. This CDR3 comprises 11 residues. With 5 bases removed from V and 8 bases from J, the gap between germline ends came to 12 bases. CDR1 and CDR2 from the germline V gene are SQVTM and ANQGSEA. CDR3 DNA: TGCAGCGTTCCATTAGAAGACGGCTACACCTTC. Its protein product is CSVPLEDGYTF.

This clonotype was counted many times. The chain joins TRBV3-1 to TRBJ1-2, with a tentative D call TRBD1 (6 bases). This CDR3 is built from 13 residues. V gave up 3 bases and J gave up 6 bases, with 11 bases separating them. Germline assignment: CDR1 LGHDT and CDR2 YNNKEL (reference sequence). This CDR3 is CASSHSTGNGYTF. The CDR3 nucleotides read TGTGCCAGCAGCCACTCAACAGGGAATGGCTACACCTTC.

The chain uses TRBV2 and TRBJ2-3; possible D gene TRBD1, 8 bases. CDR3 length equals 18 residues. From germline, CDR1 is SNHLY and CDR2 FYNNEI. Trimming shortened V by 6 bases and J by 4 bases, and 26 bases separated the two germline ends. CDR3 sequence (DNA): TGTGCCAGCAGGGGGGGGGTTTTAGGCAGGGGGCGCGCAGATACGCAGTATTTT. It translates to CASRGGVLGRGRADTQYF.

The rearrangement links TRBV28 to TRBJ2-3; D remains unclear. Trimming removed 3 bases at V and 11 bases at J, with 15 bases between. The CDR3 covers 13 residues. Germline V gene sequence: CDR1 MDHEN, CDR2 SYDVKM. The CDR3 here is CASSLGHSRLQYF. The CDR3 DNA reads as TGTGCCAGCAGTTTGGGTCACTCGCGTTTGCAGTATTTT.

Written as DNA, the CDR3 is TGTGCCAGCAGCTTGGGGGCCCGGGAGACCCAGTACTTC. Translating gives CASSLGARETQYF. V is TRBV11-3 and J is TRBJ2-5, with TRBD1 as a possible D gene (6 bases). Germline V CDR1 and CDR2: SGHNT, YENEEA. The V end lost 3 bases, the J end lost 5 bases, and 10 bases lay between the germline ends. The CDR3 contains 13 residues. Using reference TRBV11-3 and TRBJ2-5 for the parts outside the CDR3, the full variable domain is EAGVVQSPRYKIIEKKQPVAFWCNPISGHNTLYWYLQNLGQGPELLIRYENEEAVDDSQLPKDRFSAERLKGVDSTLKIQPAELGDSAVYLCASSLGARETQYFGPGTRLLVL.

The V call is TRBV24-1, the J call TRBJ2-5, with 9 bases matching TRBD1. Germline lookup yields CDR1 KGHDR and CDR2 SFDVKD. V trimming: 4 bases; J trimming: 11 bases; junction bases outside the gene matches: 13. The length of the CDR3 is 15 residues. The CDR3 region has the DNA TGTGCCACCAGTGAGGGAACAGGGGGCAACAATGAGCAGTACTTC. It codes for CATSEGTGGNNEQYF.

In its sample, this clonotype was seen many times. The chain carries TRBV5-1 and TRBJ2-3, with TRBD2 matching 9 bases. Germline V gives CDR1 SGHRS, CDR2 YFSETQ. This CDR3 has 16 amino acids. Trimming removed 0 bases from V and 4 bases from J; junction bases left unmatched: 6. The CDR3 DNA reads as TGCGCCAGCAGCTTGGATCTAGGCGGGGGGGCAGATACGCAGTATTTT. It is translated as CASSLDLGGGADTQYF.

The V call is TRBV27, the J call TRBJ2-5, with a weak D call TRBD1 (6 bases). Near its end, the DNA agrees better with TRBJ2-7, so the J call may be wrong. CDR1 MNHEY and CDR2 SMNVEV come from the germline V gene (reference sequence). The CDR3 is 14 residues long. The DNA of the CDR3 is TGTGCCACCCAGGAGAGGGGGTCAGGAGACGAGCAGTACTTC. This codes for CATQERGSGDEQYF.

This chain uses TRBV7-2 with TRBJ2-4; the D gene is possibly TRBD2 (5 bases). This CDR3 contains 15 residues. Looked up from germline, CDR1 is SGHTA and CDR2 is FQGNSA. The germline V and J ends were trimmed by 4 bases and 8 bases, with 18 bases remaining between them. CDR3 sequence: CASSSWAGSGDIQYF. For the CDR3, the DNA is TGTGCCAGCAGCTCGTGGGCAGGCTCCGGGGACATTCAGTACTTC.